The clone carrying this T cell receptor (beta chain) was detected only once. The data belong to a study of blood T cell repertoires in COVID-19. Produced via immunoSEQ multiplex PCR; TCRdb's table is partial and in-frame only. The table lists a few hundred thousand clones, 88% of them singletons. Sequencing used peripheral blood. The sequence came from a man in his fifties or sixties who had recovered from COVID-19.

CDR3 DNA: TGTGCCAGCAGTTCCGGGACAAGATCTAATGAAAAACTGTTTTTT. This gives the protein CASSSGTRSNEKLFF. The V gene is TRBV6-5, the J gene TRBJ1-4; TRBD1 might be the D (6 bases). Per germline, CDR1 MNHEY and CDR2 SVGAGI. Trimming cost V 4 bases and J 3 bases, with 12 bases left between them. The CDR3 contains 15 residues.